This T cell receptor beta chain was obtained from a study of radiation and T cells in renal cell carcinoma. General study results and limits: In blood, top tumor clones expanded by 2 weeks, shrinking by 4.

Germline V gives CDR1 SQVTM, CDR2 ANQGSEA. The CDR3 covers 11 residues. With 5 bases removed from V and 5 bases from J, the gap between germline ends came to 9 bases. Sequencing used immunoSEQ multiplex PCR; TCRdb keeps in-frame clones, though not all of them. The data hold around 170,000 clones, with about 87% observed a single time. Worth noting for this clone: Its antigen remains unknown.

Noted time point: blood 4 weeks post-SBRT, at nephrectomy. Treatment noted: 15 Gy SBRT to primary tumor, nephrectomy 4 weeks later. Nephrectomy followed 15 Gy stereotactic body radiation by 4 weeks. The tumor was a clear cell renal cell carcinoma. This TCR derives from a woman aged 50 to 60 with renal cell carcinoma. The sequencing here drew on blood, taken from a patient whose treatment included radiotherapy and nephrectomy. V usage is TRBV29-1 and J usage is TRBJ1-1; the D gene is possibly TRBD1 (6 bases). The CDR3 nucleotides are TGCAGCGTTCAGGGGAGGACTGAAGCTTTCTTT. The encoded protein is CSVQGRTEAFF.